This TCR beta chain was documented in a study of OX40 agonist ivuxolimab in advanced cancers. Looking at the study overall: Patients were treated with intravenous ivuxolimab, dosed at 0.01 to 10 mg/kg and infused every 2 weeks. Three patients showed partial responses: one hepatocellular carcinoma and two cutaneous melanoma cases.

Profiled with immunoSEQ multiplex PCR; TCRdb holds only in-frame clones, not every one. This sample yields tens of thousands of clones, of which about 85% are seen a single time; about a sixth belongs to the top ten. Germline values: CDR1 SGDLS, CDR2 YYNGEE. Trimming took 3 bases from V and 8 from J; bases not matched to a gene: 15. The CDR3 covers 16 residues. A word on this clone: The antigen is not known.

Whole-study results and caveats: The study found that CD8+ T cells averaged more expanded clones than CD4+. By week 6 at 0.1 to 3.0 mg/kg, blood CD4+ and CD8+ T cells had expanded clonally.

The sequencing here drew on CD4+ or CD8+ T cells sorted from blood, taken in a trial of the OX40 agonist ivuxolimab. This sequence was found in an adult with an advanced solid tumor such as melanoma, head and neck, liver or kidney cancer. This sequence joins TRBV9 and TRBJ1-2, with 8 nucleotides matching TRBD1. The CDR3 spells CASSEGQAPTREGYTF. CDR3 bases: TGTGCCAGCAGCGAGGGACAGGCTCCCACTCGTGAAGGCTACACCTTC.